A single sample is the source of the 18 T cell receptor beta chains below, sequenced in a study of early stage breast cancer tumors. Clones were sequenced by immunoSEQ multiplex PCR, and TCRdb holds only the in-frame ones, with some missing. The sample lists fewer than 90,000 clones, more than 65% occurring once. Sequencing was done on a sample of blood. Every receptor here comes from a person between 60 and 69 years old with breast cancer.

The rearrangement uses TRBV28 and TRBJ1-6; D is unclear. Germline CDR1 and CDR2: MDHEN and SYDVKM. The CDR3 has 14 amino acids. V lost 7 bases, J lost 1 base, and 8 bases lay in between. The chain's CDR3 is CASKKGSYNSPLHF. The CDR3 coding sequence is TGTGCCAGCAAGAAGGGTTCCTATAATTCACCCCTCCACTTT.

This clone has only one observation. This sequence joins TRBV11-2 and TRBJ2-1; no definite D call. Trimming took off 1 base at V and 5 bases at J, with 9 bases between the two ends. The CDR3 has 14 amino acids. The germline V gene encodes CDR1 SGHAT and CDR2 FQNNGV. The CDR3 nucleotides read TGTGCCAGCAGCTTAGCCCTAGTTCACAATGAGCAGTTCTTC. Residues: CASSLALVHNEQFF.

The CDR3 protein is CASSPSSGRGVYNEQFF. The CDR3 DNA reads as TGTGCCAGCTCACCCTCCTCTGGGCGGGGAGTATACAATGAGCAGTTCTTC. The V gene is TRBV18, the J gene TRBJ2-1; D may be TRBD2 (6 bases). V shed 3 bases and J shed 4 bases, with 19 bases lying between them. CDR1 KGHSH and CDR2 LQKENI come from the germline V gene. The CDR3 has 17 residues.

This clone was observed a few times. The genes are TRBV27 and TRBJ1-2, with a tentative D call TRBD1 (5 bases). V shed 2 bases and J shed 5 bases, with 15 bases lying between them. Germline CDR1 and CDR2: MNHEY and SMNVEV (reference sequence). The CDR3 is made up of 15 amino acids. The DNA of the CDR3 is TGTGCCAGCAGTTTACAGGGCGGGCCGTTTTATGGCTACACCTTC. Translated, it gives CASSLQGGPFYGYTF.

The rearrangement links TRBV9 to TRBJ1-1; D is ambiguous. This CDR3 contains 13 residues. V was pared by 1 base and J by 3 bases, with 7 bases between. Germline V CDR1 and CDR2: SGDLS, YYNGEE. This CDR3 is CASSVLWDTEAFF. The CDR3 DNA reads TGTGCCAGCAGCGTATTGTGGGACACTGAAGCTTTCTTT. Full variable domain (outside the CDR3, taken from reference TRBV9 and TRBJ1-1): DSGVTQTPKHLITATGQRVTLRCSPRSGDLSVYWYQQSLDQGLQFLIQYYNGEERAKGNILERFSAQQFPDLHSELNLSSLELGDSALYFCASSVLWDTEAFFGQGTRLTVV.

The chain joins TRBV11-2 to TRBJ2-3; D is possibly TRBD1 (6 bases). CDR1 SGHAT and CDR2 FQNNGV come from the germline V gene. Trimming stripped 1 base from V and 6 bases from J, with 14 bases between. The CDR3 extends over 15 amino acids. CDR3: CASSLGVQGWDTQYF. The CDR3 DNA follows: TGTGCCAGCAGCTTAGGAGTACAGGGTTGGGATACGCAGTATTTT.

The rearrangement uses TRBV14 and TRBJ2-7, with 10 bases that match TRBD1. Trimming took 4 bases from V and 5 from J; bases not matched to a gene: 11. The CDR3 runs 16 residues. Germline CDR1 and CDR2: SGHDN and FVKESK. CDR3 DNA: TGTGCCAGCAGCCCCCTGGGGACAGGGGAATTGAACGAGCAGTACTTC. Residues: CASSPLGTGELNEQYF.

The chain links TRBV6-6 to TRBJ1-1, with TRBD1 matching 8 bases. Germline CDR1 and CDR2: MNHNY and SVGAGI (reference sequence). The CDR3 runs to 12 residues. The V gene end was trimmed by 5 bases and the J gene end by 12 bases; junction bases not matched to a gene: 8. CDR3 nucleotide sequence: TGTGCCAGCAGTGCCGGACAGGGCAGGCCTTTCTTT. This encodes CASSAGQGRPFF.

The rearrangement uses TRBV23-1 and TRBJ1-3; D not resolved. TRBV23-1 is flagged as an ORF with uncertain function. V dropped 6 bases and J dropped 4 bases, with 16 bases sitting between them. The CDR3 contains 15 residues. In DNA, the CDR3 is TGCGCCAGCAGACGGAGGGTTTTTATAGGAAACACCATATATTTT. Encoded protein: CASRRRVFIGNTIYF.

The chain has TRBV19 and TRBJ1-1; 8 bases align to TRBD1. V gave up 5 bases and J gave up 4 bases; unmatched junction bases: 12. This CDR3 has 16 residues. In germline, CDR1 is LNHDA, CDR2 SQIVND (reference sequence). CDR3 in amino acids: CASSSPGGMRSTEAFF. In DNA form, the CDR3 reads TGTGCCAGTAGTTCCCCAGGGGGCATGCGCAGCACTGAAGCTTTCTTT.

The gene calls are TRBV5-5 and TRBJ1-4; no clear D. V was trimmed by 0 bases and J by 8 bases, leaving 5 bases between them. Germline V lookup: CDR1 SGHKS, CDR2 YYEKEE (reference sequence). The CDR3 is made up of 12 amino acids. The CDR3, as DNA: TGTGCCAGCAGCTTGGGAGGGGAAAAACTGTTTTTT. Amino acids: CASSLGGEKLFF.

CDR3 protein: CASSLVGRGGQNTEAFF. The CDR3 region has the DNA TGTGCCAGCAGCTTAGTGGGGAGGGGGGGACAGAACACTGAAGCTTTCTTT. The J gene is TRBJ1-1, the V gene TRBV7-9; D is possibly TRBD1 (6 bases). Deletions cut 1 base from V and 1 base from J, with 16 bases between. Germline lookup yields CDR1 SEHNR and CDR2 FQNEAQ (reference sequence). The CDR3 loop spans 17 amino acids.

V usage is TRBV19 and J usage is TRBJ1-5, with D unresolved. The CDR3 length is 13 residues. Germline V gives CDR1 LNHDA, CDR2 SQIVND (reference sequence). Between the trimmed V and J ends, which lost 0 bases and 6 bases, there was a span of 6 bases. The CDR3 DNA is TGTGCCAGTAGTATAGATCCAAGTCAGCCCCAGCATTTT. It codes for CASSIDPSQPQHF.

The chain uses TRBV6-6 and TRBJ1-1; D gene ambiguous. The CDR3 runs to 10 residues. CDR1 is MNHNY and CDR2 is SVGAGI in the germline V gene (reference sequence). V lost 4 bases to trimming and J lost 7 bases, with 4 bases between them. The CDR3 DNA follows: TGTGCCAGCAGTTCCCTTGAAGCTTTCTTT. It specifies CASSSLEAFF.

This chain connects TRBV5-1 to TRBJ1-1, with D perhaps matching TRBD1 (5 bases). Germline V lookup: CDR1 SGHRS, CDR2 YFSETQ. V was trimmed by 0 bases and J by 5 bases, leaving 11 bases between them. The CDR3 covers 14 residues. The CDR3 sequence is CASSLANGATEAFF. In DNA, the CDR3 is TGCGCCAGCAGCTTGGCCAACGGGGCTACTGAAGCTTTCTTT.

The rearrangement uses TRBV28 and TRBJ2-7, with D tentatively TRBD1 or TRBD2 (6 bases each). V was shortened by 10 bases and J by 9 bases, with 19 bases between the two germline ends. CDR3 length equals 12 residues. Per the germline V gene, CDR1 is MDHEN and CDR2 is SYDVKM. For the CDR3, the DNA is TGTGCCACTGGGACACCAGCGGGTGCGCAGTACTTC. Translated, it gives CATGTPAGAQYF.

This sequence joins TRBV9 and TRBJ2-5; TRBD1 matches at 7 bases. The CDR3 has 17 amino acids. J gave up 2 bases and V 0 bases, and 10 bases lay outside the gene matches. CDR1 is SGDLS and CDR2 is YYNGEE in the germline V gene. The CDR3 sequence: CASSVEGPPGGQETQYF. CDR3 bases: TGTGCCAGCAGCGTAGAGGGACCCCCAGGGGGTCAAGAGACCCAGTACTTC.

V usage is TRBV7-9 and J usage is TRBJ2-7, with D perhaps TRBD2 (5 bases). There are 13 residues in the CDR3. Germline loops: CDR1 SEHNR, CDR2 FQNEAQ (reference sequence). V shed 5 bases and J shed 4 bases, with 12 bases lying between them. The CDR3 sequence: CASSPRSGYEQYF. The CDR3 region has the DNA TGTGCCAGCAGCCCTCGCTCGGGGTACGAGCAGTACTTC. Supplemented by reference TRBV7-9 and TRBJ2-7, the full variable domain reads DTGVSQNPRHKITKRGQNVTFRCDPISEHNRLYWYRQTLGQGPEFLTYFQNEAQLEKSRLLSDRFSAERPKGSFSTLEIQRTEQGDSAMYLCASSPRSGYEQYFGPGTRLTVT.